The 9 T cell receptor beta chains below come from one sample, sequenced in a study of blood T cell repertoires in COVID-19. Sequenced by immunoSEQ multiplex PCR; TCRdb stores in-frame clones only, minus some. Of about 300,000 clones in the sample, 70% to 90% were seen once. Material: PBMCs or T cells enriched from blood (not recorded which). These receptors were obtained from a woman aged 25-40 years who had recovered from COVID-19.

The V and J genes are TRBV7-9 and TRBJ1-2; D possibly corresponds to TRBD1 (5 bases). Looked up from germline, CDR1 is SEHNR and CDR2 is FQNEAQ (reference sequence). The V and J ends lost 2 bases and 5 bases respectively, with 12 bases between them. CDR3 length: 14 amino acids. The DNA for the CDR3 is TGTGCCAGCAGCTTACGCTCAGGGCTATATGGCTACACCTTC. Translated: CASSLRSGLYGYTF.

J is TRBJ2-3 and V is TRBV12-5, with TRBD1 identical over 8 bases. The CDR3 spans 14 residues. Germline CDR1 LGHNT, CDR2 FRNRAP. J lost 9 bases, V lost 7 bases, and 12 bases had no gene match. The CDR3 spells CASAPGGQGGTQYF. In DNA form, the CDR3 reads TGTGCTAGTGCCCCAGGGGGCCAGGGAGGAACGCAGTATTTT.

The chain joins TRBV7-2 to TRBJ1-2; the D is unclear. The germline V and J ends were trimmed by 4 bases and 8 bases, with 26 bases remaining between them. CDR3 length equals 17 residues. CDR1 is SGHTA and CDR2 is FQGNSA in the germline V gene. This CDR3 is CASSSGRSVAKGGGYTF. The CDR3 DNA is TGTGCCAGCAGCTCCGGCAGATCGGTGGCCAAGGGAGGGGGCTACACCTTC. The full variable domain, in which reference TRBV7-2 and TRBJ1-2 provide the parts outside the CDR3, is GAGVSQSPSNKVTEKGKDVELRCDPISGHTALYWYRQSLGQGLEFLIYFQGNSAPDKSGLPSDRFSAERTGGSVSTLTIQRTQQEDSAVYLCASSSGRSVAKGGGYTFGSGTRLTVV.

This clone is a singleton in its sample. This rearrangement joins TRBV29-1 to TRBJ1-1; 8 bases line up with TRBD1. CDR1 SQVTM and CDR2 ANQGSEA come from the germline V gene. The CDR3 loop spans 13 amino acids. V dropped 5 bases and J dropped 6; count of bases not matched to a gene: 8. DNA of the CDR3: TGCAGCGTTTCGACAGGGGTGGGCGCTGAAGCTTTCTTT. Translating it yields CSVSTGVGAEAFF. The variable domain in full, with the rest retrieved from reference TRBV29-1 and TRBJ1-1, is SAVISQKPSRDICQRGTSLTIQCQVDSQVTMMFWYRQQPGQSLTLIATANQGSEATYESGFVIDKFPISRPNLTFSTLTVSNMSPEDSSIYLCSVSTGVGAEAFFGQGTRLTVV.

The chain employs TRBV12-5 and TRBJ2-3; maybe TRBD2 (6 bases). This CDR3 is built from 12 residues. Trimming took 4 bases from V and 4 from J, leaving 6 bases between them. Germline V CDR1 and CDR2: LGHNT, FRNRAP. The CDR3 DNA follows: TGTGCTAGTGGTTCGGGGGCAGATACGCAGTATTTT. As protein: CASGSGADTQYF.

This clone was detected only once. The J gene is TRBJ1-1, the V gene TRBV5-8; tentatively, D is TRBD1 (6 bases). CDR1 is SGHTS, CDR2 YDEGEE, per germline. V dropped 0 bases and J dropped 4 bases, with 7 bases sitting between them. The length of the CDR3 is 13 residues. This chain's CDR3 is CASSLDRATEAFF. CDR3 sequence (DNA): TGTGCCAGCAGCTTGGACAGGGCCACTGAAGCTTTCTTT. Drawing the rest from reference TRBV5-8 and TRBJ1-1, the complete variable domain is EAGVTQSPTHLIKTRGQQATLRCSPISGHTSVYWYQQALGLGLQFLLWYDEGEERNRGNFPPRFSGRQFPNYSSELNVNALELEDSALYLCASSLDRATEAFFGQGTRLTVV.

The chain carries TRBV5-5 and TRBJ2-2; D is perhaps TRBD1 (6 bases). V was cut by 4 bases and J by 7 bases, with 11 bases left in between. The CDR3 contains 13 residues. The V gene's germline CDR1 is SGHKS and CDR2 YYEKEE (reference sequence). In DNA, the CDR3 is TGTGCCAGCAGCCCACAGGGAGTCGGGGAGCTGTTTTTT. Translation gives CASSPQGVGELFF.

V gene TRBV30 combines with J gene TRBJ1-3; D gene unclear. The CDR3 totals 14 residues. V was shortened by 3 bases and J by 9 bases, with 18 bases between the two germline ends. CDR1 GTSNPN and CDR2 SVGIG come from the germline V gene (reference sequence). The CDR3 spells CAWSRENTESTIYF. The CDR3 DNA sequence: TGTGCCTGGAGCCGGGAGAATACTGAGAGCACCATATATTTT. The full variable domain, with the rest looked up from reference TRBV30 and TRBJ1-3, is SQTIHQWPATLVQPVGSPLSLECTVEGTSNPNLYWYRQAAGRGLQLLFYSVGIGQISSEVPQNLSASRPQDRQFILSSKKLLLSDSGFYLCAWSRENTESTIYFGEGSWLTVV.

The V and J genes are TRBV5-4 and TRBJ2-3; 8 bases match TRBD2. CDR1 and CDR2 from the germline V gene are SGHNT and YYREEE (reference sequence). V lost 7 bases, J lost 0 bases, and 4 bases stayed unmatched. The CDR3 is made up of 14 amino acids. The CDR3 is CASVSSGSTDTQYF. In nucleotides, the CDR3 is TGTGCCAGCGTTTCTAGCGGGAGCACAGATACGCAGTATTTT.